This T cell receptor beta chain was identified during a study of T cells after yellow fever vaccination. Study-level background: When fractions had low cell numbers, they were prepared with SMART-Seq v4 Ultra Low Input. General study findings and limits: Most primary-vaccination clones recurred post-booster (around 95% CD4, roughly 87% CD8).

TCRdb passed the 5' RACE reads through MiXCR, listing each CDR3 protein once. The data hold some 100,000 distinct CDR3 sequences, with about 7% observed a single time. This clonotype was recorded many times. Its specificity is unknown. V was trimmed by 4 bases and J by 8 bases, leaving 22 bases between them. This CDR3 is 16 amino acids long. CDR1 and CDR2 (germline): SGHRS, YFSETQ. The sample consisted of CD4+ T cells sorted from PBMCs, taken roughly 45 days after the first yellow fever vaccination. This TCR was sampled from a man younger than 35 who received the YFV17D yellow fever vaccine. The J gene is TRBJ2-1, the V gene TRBV5-1; tentative D call: TRBD2 (7 bases). The CDR3 nucleotides are TGCGCCAGCAGCCGGGGGGCACTAGCTCAAATGGATGAGCAGTTCTTC. It yields the protein CASSRGALAQMDEQFF.